The rows below give T cell receptor beta chains drawn from one sample of a study of post-analysis software for immune sequencing data. TCRdb recomputed calls from the PCR reads with MiXCR, one row per CDR3 protein. Of approximately 730,000 distinct CDR3 sequences in the sample, 25% to 30% are singletons; the top ten hold around 0.6%. The sample consisted of blood. The source is a girl aged 10-17 years with multiple sclerosis. CDR3s include the opening cysteine and the closing phenylalanine or tryptophan. D genes are given only for firm matches. Rows may omit the clone size; those that give it use once, few, many or a size class.

j_call d_call clone_size v_call cdr3_aa cdr3_nt
TRBJ2-1 . . TRBV7-2 CASSLTRGVVYNERFF TGTGCCAGCAGCCTAACGAGGGGGGTGGTCTACAATGAGCGGTTCTTC
TRBJ1-4 . once TRBV7-9 CASSSRQVATNEKLFF TGTGCCAGCAGCTCCAGGCAGGTCGCAACTAATGAAAAACTGTTTTTT
TRBJ2-1 . many TRBV3-1 CASSQGVAASNEQFF TGTGCCAGCAGCCAAGGGGTTGCGGCGAGCAATGAGCAGTTCTTC
TRBJ1-2 TRBD1 few TRBV29-1 CSVDMTGNYGYTF TGCAGCGTCGACATGACAGGGAACTATGGCTACACCTTC
TRBJ2-3 . many TRBV10-3 CAISRGQTGTDTQYF TGTGCCATCAGCCGCGGACAGACGGGCACAGATACGCAGTATTTT
TRBJ2-1 . . TRBV7-9 CSSSLQVSYNEQFF TGTTCCAGCAGCTTACAGGTCTCCTACAATGAGCAGTTCTTC
TRBJ1-1 . . TRBV20-1 CSAPIQSRTEAFF TGCAGTGCTCCTATACAGAGCCGAACTGAAGCTTTCTTT
TRBJ2-2 TRBD1 few TRBV9 CASSVGQGDTGELFF TGTGCCAGCAGCGTAGGACAGGGGGACACCGGGGAGCTGTTTTTT
TRBJ2-7 TRBD1 few TRBV4-3 CASSHTTGGNEQYF TGCGCCAGCAGCCATACTACAGGGGGAAACGAGCAGTACTTC
TRBJ2-5 . . TRBV6-5 CASSYSIAGEQYF TGTGCCAGCAGTTACTCGATCGCGGGTGAGCAGTACTTC
TRBJ2-3 . . TRBV28 CASRLISGLGTDTQYF TGTGCCAGCAGACTCATATCGGGGTTAGGCACAGATACGCAGTATTTT
TRBJ2-7 . . TRBV4-1 CASSQAVGQFSYEQYF TGCGCCAGCAGCCAAGCTGTCGGGCAGTTCTCCTACGAGCAGTACTTC
TRBJ2-3 . . TRBV27 CASSLDGVGADTQYF TGTGCCAGCAGTTTAGACGGGGTGGGCGCAGATACGCAGTATTTT
TRBJ2-1 . few TRBV6-6 CASSNGQTNSYNEQFF TGTGCCAGTAGCAACGGACAAACCAACTCCTACAATGAGCAGTTCTTC
TRBJ2-1 . many TRBV5-1 CASSLTRTMPYNEQFF TGCGCCAGCAGCCTCACTCGGACTATGCCTTACAATGAGCAGTTCTTC
TRBJ2-5 . few TRBV3-1 CASSHLNQETQYF TGTGCCAGCAGCCATTTAAACCAAGAGACCCAGTACTTC
TRBJ1-5 . few TRBV12-3/TRBV12-4 CASSFLDQPQHF TGTGCCAGCAGTTTCCTAGATCAGCCCCAGCATTTT
TRBJ2-7 . once TRBV25-1 CASSESYERDEQYF TGTGCCAGCAGTGAATCGTATGAAAGGGACGAGCAGTACTTC
TRBJ1-1 . few TRBV29-1 CSVAYRALWAFF TGCAGCGTTGCGTACAGGGCTCTATGGGCTTTCTTT
TRBJ1-2 . few TRBV12-3/TRBV12-4 CASSRSSGYYGYTF TGTGCCAGCAGCCGAAGTAGCGGGTACTATGGCTACACCTTC
TRBJ2-1 . . TRBV6-4 CASSQGPSCLGQFF TGTGCCAGCAGTCAGGGTCCCTCCTGCCTTGGGCAGTTCTTC
TRBJ2-5 . . TRBV20-1 CSASVSLWETQYF TGCAGTGCTAGCGTGTCTCTCTGGGAGACCCAGTACTTC
TRBJ2-1 TRBD2 few TRBV7-8 CASSFWGEGINEQFF TGTGCCAGCAGCTTTTGGGGGGAGGGCATCAATGAGCAGTTCTTC
TRBJ2-2 TRBD2 . TRBV29-1 CSVDTAGAGELFF TGCAGCGTTGACACTGCGGGGGCCGGGGAGCTGTTTTTT
TRBJ1-1 . few TRBV29-1 CSVLHRDEGTEAFF TGCAGCGTTTTGCACCGGGACGAGGGAACTGAAGCTTTCTTT
TRBJ2-7 . few TRBV20-1 CSALDPGAIREQYF TGCAGTGCCCTGGACCCGGGGGCTATACGCGAGCAGTACTTC
TRBJ2-1 TRBD2 few TRBV20-1 CSGASGGYNEQFF TGCAGTGGAGCCAGCGGGGGTTACAATGAGCAGTTCTTC
TRBJ1-2 . few TRBV5-1 CASSLGGAGPGGYTF TGCGCCAGCAGCTTGGGAGGGGCAGGGCCCGGGGGCTACACCTTC
TRBJ2-3 . . TRBV6-2/TRBV6-3 CASSNSGTDTQYF TGTGCCAGCAGTAATAGCGGCACAGATACGCAGTATTTT
TRBJ2-1 TRBD1 . TRBV15 CATSPSSGGKPVPEQFF TGTGCCACCAGCCCTTCCTCAGGGGGCAAACCAGTCCCTGAGCAGTTCTTC
TRBJ2-6 TRBD2 . TRBV5-6 CASSLAASGGLPGANVLTF TGTGCCAGCAGCTTGGCGGCTAGCGGGGGGCTGCCTGGGGCCAACGTCCTGACTTTC
TRBJ2-1 . . TRBV29-1 CSVPAPGTGYNEQFF TGCAGCGTCCCCGCCCCTGGGACGGGCTACAATGAGCAGTTCTTC
TRBJ1-4 . . TRBV6-6 CASSFSGTLNEKLFF TGTGCCAGCAGTTTTTCCGGGACCCTAAATGAAAAACTGTTTTTT
TRBJ2-3 TRBD2 few TRBV10-3 CAISESPASGTQYF TGTGCCATCAGTGAGTCCCCGGCTAGCGGTACGCAGTATTTT